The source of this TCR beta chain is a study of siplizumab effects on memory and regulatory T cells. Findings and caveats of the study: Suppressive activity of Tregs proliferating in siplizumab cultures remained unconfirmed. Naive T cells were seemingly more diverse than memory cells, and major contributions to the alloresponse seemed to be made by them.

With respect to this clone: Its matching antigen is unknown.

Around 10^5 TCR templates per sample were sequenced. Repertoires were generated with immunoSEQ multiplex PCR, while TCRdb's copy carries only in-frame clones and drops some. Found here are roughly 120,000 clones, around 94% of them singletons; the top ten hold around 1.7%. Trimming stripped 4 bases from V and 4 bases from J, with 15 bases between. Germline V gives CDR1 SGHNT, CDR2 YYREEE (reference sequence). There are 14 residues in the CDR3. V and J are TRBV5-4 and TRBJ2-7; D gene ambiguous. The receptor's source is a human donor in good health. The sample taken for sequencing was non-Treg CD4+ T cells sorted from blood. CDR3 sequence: CASSGPVPHYEQYF. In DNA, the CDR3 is TGTGCCAGCAGCGGGCCCGTGCCACATTACGAGCAGTACTTC. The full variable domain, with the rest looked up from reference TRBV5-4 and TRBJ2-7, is ETGVTQSPTHLIKTRGQQVTLRCSSQSGHNTVSWYQQALGQGPQFIFQYYREEENGRGNFPPRFSGLQFPNYSSELNVNALELDDSALYLCASSGPVPHYEQYFGPGTRLTVT.